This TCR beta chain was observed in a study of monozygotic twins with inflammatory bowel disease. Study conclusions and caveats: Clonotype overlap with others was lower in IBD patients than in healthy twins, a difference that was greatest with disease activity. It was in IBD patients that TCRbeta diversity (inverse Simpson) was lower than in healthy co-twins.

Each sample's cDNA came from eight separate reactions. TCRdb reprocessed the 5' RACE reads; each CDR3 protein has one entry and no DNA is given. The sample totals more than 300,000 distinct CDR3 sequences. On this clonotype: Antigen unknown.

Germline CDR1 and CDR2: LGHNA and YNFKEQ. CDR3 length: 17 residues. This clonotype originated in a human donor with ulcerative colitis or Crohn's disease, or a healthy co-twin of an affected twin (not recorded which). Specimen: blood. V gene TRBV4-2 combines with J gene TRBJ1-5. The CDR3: CASSQDTLEGVGQPQHF.